Presented here are 25 T cell receptor beta chains from one specimen sequenced in a study of cytomegalovirus exposure and HLA in healthy donors. The PCR employed 60 Vbeta primers together with 13 Jbeta primers. The assay was immunoSEQ multiplex PCR, and TCRdb's table has in-frame clones only and misses some. The table lists roughly 190,000 clones, around 84% of them singletons. Sequencing was carried out using PBMCs. The source of these receptors is a man aged 35 to 55 in good health and CMV-seropositive.

The chain uses TRBV4-1 and TRBJ2-5, with TRBD2 matching 7 bases. The CDR3 length is 15 residues. Germline CDR1 is MGHRA and CDR2 is YSYEKL. The V gene end was trimmed by 0 bases and the J gene end by 3 bases; junction bases not matched to a gene: 4. The CDR3 nucleotides are TGCGCCAGCAGCCAAGAGCCACTAGCGAAAGAGACCCAGTACTTC. Protein sequence: CASSQEPLAKETQYF.

The chain combines TRBV7-8 with TRBJ2-3; TRBD2 matches at 9 bases. This CDR3 region has 16 residues. J lost 8 bases, V lost 1 base, and 10 bases had no gene match. The germline CDR1 and CDR2 sequences are SGHVS and FQNEAQ. The CDR3 DNA reads as TGTGCCAGCAGCTTAGTAGCGGGAGTGAGGGTAGTTACGCAGTATTTT. This translates into CASSLVAGVRVVTQYF.

The chain joins TRBV4-1 to TRBJ2-3, with 8 bases lining up with TRBD1. Per germline, CDR1 MGHRA and CDR2 YSYEKL. Trimming at V came to 4 bases and at J to 2 bases, leaving 11 bases not matched to a gene. The CDR3 spans 17 residues. CDR3: CASSPLAGTGITDTQYF. CDR3 coding DNA: TGCGCCAGCAGCCCTCTCGCCGGGACAGGTATCACAGATACGCAGTATTTT.

The chain links TRBV29-1 to TRBJ2-1; 9 nucleotides align to TRBD2. This CDR3 region has 13 residues. Germline CDR1 is SQVTM and CDR2 is ANQGSEA. J was trimmed by 5 bases and V by 4 bases; bases with no gene match: 3. Here the CDR3 reads CSVGGRVNNEQFF. CDR3 in DNA: TGCAGCGTTGGCGGGAGGGTCAACAATGAGCAGTTCTTC.

The chain employs TRBV18 and TRBJ2-1, with D hard to call. V dropped 2 bases and J dropped 7 bases, with 15 bases sitting between them. The germline V gene has CDR1 KGHSH and CDR2 LQKENI. There are 15 residues in the CDR3. The CDR3 DNA reads TGTGCCAGCTCACCAGGTGTGACAACGAGTAATGAGCAGTTCTTC. Its protein is CASSPGVTTSNEQFF. The complete variable domain, with remaining parts taken from reference TRBV18 and TRBJ2-1, reads NAGVMQNPRHLVRRRGQEARLRCSPMKGHSHVYWYRQLPEEGLKFMVYLQKENIIDESGMPKERFSAEFPKEGPSILRIQQVVRGDSAAYFCASSPGVTTSNEQFFGPGTRLTVL.

This chain joins TRBV29-1 and TRBJ2-7; 9 nucleotides align to TRBD1. Germline V gene sequence: CDR1 SQVTM, CDR2 ANQGSEA. V dropped 3 bases and J dropped 2; count of bases not matched to a gene: 5. This CDR3 is 14 amino acids long. The DNA for the CDR3 is TGCAGCGTTGATTCGGGACAGGGTACCTACGAGCAGTACTTC. Its protein product is CSVDSGQGTYEQYF.

The chain carries TRBV25-1 and TRBJ1-2, with TRBD1 identical over 8 bases. CDR1 is MGHDK and CDR2 is SYGVNS in the germline V gene. The CDR3 spans 15 residues. V lost 1 base and J lost 4; bases outside the gene matches: 5. The CDR3 DNA is TGTGCCAGCAGTGAATCGACAGGGGCGACCTATGGCTACACCTTC. As protein: CASSESTGATYGYTF.

This chain connects TRBV4-3 to TRBJ2-1, with TRBD2 matching over 9 bases. Germline V CDR1 and CDR2: LGHNA, YSLEER. The CDR3 is 16 amino acids. V shed 0 bases, J shed 4 bases, and the junction held 4 bases outside the gene matches. The CDR3 loop reads CASSQDGLARYNEQFF. CDR3 coding DNA: TGCGCCAGCAGCCAAGATGGACTAGCGCGTTACAATGAGCAGTTCTTC.

This clone appeared once. J is TRBJ1-2 and V is TRBV18, with D uncertain. This CDR3 is built from 16 residues. Trimming stripped 3 bases from V and 2 bases from J, with 16 bases between. Germline values: CDR1 KGHSH, CDR2 LQKENI. The CDR3, as DNA: TGTGCCAGCTCACCGCCACTTAAAACGGGGAACTATGGCTACACCTTC. Its translation is CASSPPLKTGNYGYTF.

V usage is TRBV7-9 and J usage is TRBJ1-4; 8 bases match TRBD1. The CDR3 is 15 residues long. With V trimmed by 0 bases and J by 8 bases, 5 bases remained unmatched. Germline V gene lookup returns CDR1 SEHNR and CDR2 FQNEAQ (reference sequence). CDR3 loop: CASSLAGTGGEKLFF. The CDR3 bases are TGTGCCAGCAGCTTAGCTGGGACAGGAGGGGAAAAACTGTTTTTT.

The chain has TRBV6-5 and TRBJ1-3; a possible D gene is TRBD1 (6 bases). Germline loops: CDR1 MNHEY, CDR2 SVGAGI. The CDR3 covers 15 residues. Trimming took off 4 bases at V and 0 bases at J, with 10 bases between the two ends. The CDR3 sequence: CASSSQGISGNTIYF. The CDR3 nucleotides read TGTGCCAGCAGTTCACAGGGTATCTCTGGAAACACCATATATTTT.

In this sample, this clone turned up once. The chain links TRBV6-1 to TRBJ2-7, with 9 bases lining up with TRBD2. The length of the CDR3 is 16 residues. The V and J ends lost 2 bases and 2 bases, in that order; junction bases with no gene match: 7. Germline V gives CDR1 MNHNS, CDR2 SASEGT. CDR3 nucleotides: TGTGCCAGCAGTGAACCCCCACTAGCGGGTCCCTACGAGCAGTACTTC. This translates into CASSEPPLAGPYEQYF.

The chain is built from TRBV7-9 and TRBJ2-3; 13 nucleotides agree with TRBD2. CDR1 is SEHNR and CDR2 is FQNEAQ in the germline V gene (reference sequence). The CDR3 has 18 amino acids. Germline trimming cut 6 bases from V and 0 bases from J; bases unmatched to any gene: 9. This CDR3 reads CASRPPGLAGSSTDTQYF. The CDR3 coding sequence is TGTGCCAGCAGGCCGCCGGGACTAGCGGGATCTAGCACAGATACGCAGTATTTT.

The J gene is TRBJ2-3, the V gene TRBV6-5, with a possible D match to TRBD1 (5 bases). This CDR3 has 13 residues. Germline V gene lookup returns CDR1 MNHEY and CDR2 SVGAGI. V was trimmed by 4 bases and J by 4 bases, leaving 9 bases between them. The CDR3 DNA is TGTGCCAGCAGTTCCAGGACACCAGATACGCAGTATTTT. Its protein product is CASSSRTPDTQYF.

The chain links TRBV27 to TRBJ2-1; 10 bases are a match to TRBD2. Trimming cost V 2 bases and J 8 bases; bases outside gene matches: 6. The CDR3 consists of 15 residues. The germline gives CDR1 MNHEY, CDR2 SMNVEV (reference sequence). The CDR3 DNA sequence: TGTGCCAGCAGTTTAGCTAGCGGGAGCTTCGATGAGCAGTTCTTC. It codes for CASSLASGSFDEQFF.

V gene TRBV5-1 combines with J gene TRBJ2-1; possible D gene TRBD1, 6 bases. V was cut by 2 bases and J by 2 bases, with 11 bases left in between. This CDR3 has 15 residues. Germline assignment: CDR1 SGHRS and CDR2 YFSETQ. CDR3 sequence (DNA): TGCGCCAGCAGCTTAGGGGGAGATACCTACAATGAGCAGTTCTTC. Amino acid sequence: CASSLGGDTYNEQFF. The full variable domain, completed using reference TRBV5-1 and TRBJ2-1, is KAGVTQTPRYLIKTRGQQVTLSCSPISGHRSVSWYQQTPGQGLQFLFEYFSETQRNKGNFPGRFSGRQFSNSRSEMNVSTLELGDSALYLCASSLGGDTYNEQFFGPGTRLTVL.

As regards this clone: This clone may be a read error of a much larger clone one base away. The sample contains more than one DNA sequence encoding this CDR3. J is TRBJ2-5 and V is TRBV4-2, with 9 bases that match TRBD2. After removal of 3 bases from V and 3 bases from J, the junction contained 11 bases not matched to a gene. Germline V gene lookup returns CDR1 LGHNA and CDR2 YNFKEQ. The CDR3 contains 17 residues. DNA for the CDR3: TGTGCCAGCAGCCAGAGGTTGCTGGCGGGGGGGGAAGAGACCCAGTACTTC. Its translation: CASSQRLLAGGEETQYF.

This chain connects TRBV7-9 to TRBJ1-4, with TRBD1 identical over 7 bases. CDR3 size: 15 residues. The trim removed 2 bases at V and 7 bases at J, leaving 7 bases unmatched. From germline, CDR1 is SEHNR and CDR2 FQNEAQ (reference sequence). CDR3 nucleotides: TGTGCCAGCAGCTTAAGACAGGGTGTTTTTGAAAAACTGTTTTTT. Translating gives CASSLRQGVFEKLFF.

This sequence joins TRBV6-1 and TRBJ1-2, with 10 bases aligning to TRBD1. V shed 6 bases, J shed 8 bases, and the junction held 6 bases outside the gene matches. Per germline, CDR1 MNHNS and CDR2 SASEGT. This CDR3 spans 13 amino acids. The CDR3 here is CASRAGQGYGYTF. As DNA, the CDR3 is TGTGCCAGCAGAGCGGGACAGGGGTACGGCTACACCTTC.

This chain joins TRBV7-9 and TRBJ2-2, with 8 bases that match TRBD1. After removal of 6 bases from V and 3 bases from J, the junction contained 3 bases not matched to a gene. The germline gives CDR1 SEHNR, CDR2 FQNEAQ (reference sequence). The length of the CDR3 is 14 residues. CDR3 DNA sequence: TGTGCCAGCAGGAGACAGGGGTACACCGGGGAGCTGTTTTTT. It translates to CASRRQGYTGELFF.

The chain joins TRBV9 to TRBJ2-2, with 8 bases matching TRBD2. J was trimmed by 6 bases and V by 2 bases; bases with no gene match: 9. This CDR3 contains 16 residues. Germline lookup yields CDR1 SGDLS and CDR2 YYNGEE. CDR3 region: CASSVEGTRGAGELFF. The CDR3 DNA sequence: TGTGCCAGCAGCGTGGAAGGGACTAGGGGGGCCGGGGAGCTGTTTTTT.

The V and J genes are TRBV7-2 and TRBJ2-2, with 10 bases lining up with TRBD2. Germline trimming cut 7 bases from V and 7 bases from J; bases unmatched to any gene: 9. Germline lookup yields CDR1 SGHTA and CDR2 FQGNSA. CDR3 size: 15 residues. Here the CDR3 DNA reads TGTGCCAGCACCACAGCTAGCGGGAGAGACGGGGAGCTGTTTTTT. It is translated as CASTTASGRDGELFF.

The J gene is TRBJ1-5, the V gene TRBV4-1; D possibly corresponds to TRBD1 (5 bases). V was clipped by 0 bases and J by 0 bases, with 12 bases between them. Germline CDR1 is MGHRA and CDR2 is YSYEKL. There are 17 residues in the CDR3. The CDR3 sequence: CASSQDPPGDSNQPQHF. The CDR3 DNA is TGCGCCAGCAGCCAAGATCCGCCGGGGGATAGCAATCAGCCCCAGCATTTT.

This clone was counted a few times. The chain has TRBV28 and TRBJ2-7; D remains ambiguous. The CDR3 totals 12 residues. Germline loops: CDR1 MDHEN, CDR2 SYDVKM. Trimming cost V 4 bases and J 6 bases, with 10 bases left between them. The chain's CDR3 is CASSSIEPEQYF. As DNA, the CDR3 is TGTGCCAGCAGTTCAATAGAACCCGAGCAGTACTTC.

J is TRBJ2-5 and V is TRBV9; TRBD1 agrees at 10 bases. CDR1 SGDLS and CDR2 YYNGEE come from the germline V gene. This CDR3 has 15 residues. V was clipped by 0 bases and J by 5 bases; unmatched bases: 4. CDR3 sequence (DNA): TGTGCCAGCAGCGTAGGACAGGGGGCTTGGGAGACCCAGTACTTC. Its protein product is CASSVGQGAWETQYF.